This T cell receptor (beta chain) was found in a study of response to subunit inactivated influenza vaccine. Whole-study findings and limits: Each seasonal flu vaccination may recruit only limited new T cells, authors suggested.

This clonotype has at least ten counts. Its antigen is still unknown. V was clipped by 2 bases and J by 0 bases, with 5 bases between them. The CDR3 length is 14 residues. Germline V lookup: CDR1 SGHTA, CDR2 FQGNSA. Each CDR3 protein gets one entry after TCRdb re-called the RT-PCR reads with MiXCR. This sample has about 500,000 distinct CDR3 sequences, with 16% found just once. The V gene is TRBV7-2, the J gene TRBJ1-3, with no clear D. The receptor's source is a man between 50 and 69 years old who received an inactivated influenza vaccine. The sequencing here drew on CD4+ T cells sorted from PBMCs, taken about 24 months after vaccination. CDR3 nucleotides: TGTGCCAGCAGCTTAAGAAACTCTGGAAACACCATATATTTT. Translating it yields CASSLRNSGNTIYF.